The 12 T cell receptor beta chains below come from one sample, sequenced in a study of CD8 T cells in ankylosing spondylitis. Study results and limitations: Eight or nine highly homologous variants formed a TCR beta motif that appeared characteristic of ankylosing spondylitis blood.

These TCRs are of unknown antigen specificity. TCRdb reprocessed the 5' RACE reads via MiXCR and lists one record per CDR3 protein. The table lists a few hundred thousand distinct CDR3 sequences, about 16% of them singletons, with roughly 43% in the top ten. Sequences were obtained from blood, either unsorted or a sorted T cell fraction (not recorded which). The receptors stem from a male donor with ankylosing spondylitis.

CDR3 bases: TGTGCCAGCAGCTTCGTCCCCTCGGGACTAGCGGGAGTTTACGAGCAGTACTTC. Protein sequence: CASSFVPSGLAGVYEQYF. The V gene is TRBV6-2 or TRBV6-3, the J gene TRBJ2-7; 14 bases match TRBD2. The length of the CDR3 is 18 residues. The germline gives CDR1 MNHEY, CDR2 SVGEGT. V dropped 6 bases and J dropped 4; count of bases not matched to a gene: 14.

This clonotype was detected a few times. The CDR3 bases are TGTGCCAGCAGTTTAAAGGACAGAGCGATCCAAGAGACCCAGTACTTC. Its translation: CASSLKDRAIQETQYF. The chain links TRBV27 to TRBJ2-5; tentative D call: TRBD1 (6 bases). Deletions cut 2 bases from V and 1 base from J, with 14 bases between. The CDR3 totals 16 residues. Germline CDR1 is MNHEY and CDR2 is SMNVEV (reference sequence).

V usage is TRBV10-3 and J usage is TRBJ2-5; 9 nucleotides match TRBD1. Germline V gene data show CDR1 as ENHRY and CDR2 as SYGVKD. V gave up 9 bases and J gave up 3 bases; unmatched junction bases: 11. The CDR3 consists of 15 residues. The CDR3 DNA follows: TGTGCCATATTTAATCCGGGACAGGGAGAAGAGACCCAGTACTTC. Residues: CAIFNPGQGEETQYF.

The chain combines TRBV4-2 with TRBJ2-3; 14 bases line up with TRBD2. The CDR3 is 18 residues long. V shed 3 bases and J 4 bases; nucleotides not matched to a gene: 9. The germline gives CDR1 LGHNA, CDR2 YNFKEQ. CDR3 amino acids: CASSHPRLAGGLADTQYF. The DNA for the CDR3 is TGTGCCAGCAGCCACCCCAGACTAGCGGGAGGGCTGGCAGATACGCAGTATTTT.

In its sample, this clonotype was seen a few times. This sequence joins TRBV4-3 and TRBJ2-7, with 8 bases aligning to TRBD2. Germline V gene sequence: CDR1 LGHNA, CDR2 YSLEER. Germline trimming cut 3 bases from V and 1 base from J; bases unmatched to any gene: 8. This CDR3 is built from 16 residues. CDR3 bases: TGCGCCAGCAGCCATCATAGCGGGGCGGATTCCTACGAGCAGTACTTC. It codes for CASSHHSGADSYEQYF.

This clonotype occurred a few times. The chain is built from TRBV4-1 and TRBJ1-4; D is ambiguous. V was trimmed by 1 base and J by 8 bases, leaving 8 bases between them. Germline V gene sequence: CDR1 MGHRA, CDR2 YSYEKL. CDR3 length equals 13 residues. The CDR3 protein is CASSQVRGEKLFF. In DNA form, the CDR3 reads TGCGCCAGCAGCCAAGTTCGCGGCGAAAAACTGTTTTTT.

The chain is built from TRBV3-1 and TRBJ1-1; 7 positions agree with TRBD1. The trim removed 1 base at V and 3 bases at J, leaving 5 bases unmatched. Germline loops: CDR1 LGHDT, CDR2 YNNKEL (reference sequence). The CDR3 spans 15 residues. CDR3 region: CASSQATGSHTEAFF. CDR3 DNA sequence: TGTGCCAGCAGCCAAGCGACAGGGTCCCACACTGAAGCTTTCTTT.

This clonotype was detected a few times. In DNA, the CDR3 is TGCAGTGCCCGCGGAGGGAGCGGGATTCTGAATGAGCAGTTCTTC. This codes for CSARGGSGILNEQFF. The chain employs TRBV20-1 and TRBJ2-1; 7 positions agree with TRBD2. CDR1 is DFQATT and CDR2 is SNEGSKA in the germline V gene (reference sequence). V lost 6 bases to trimming and J lost 7 bases; unmatched junction nucleotides: 15. CDR3 length: 15 amino acids.

This clonotype showed up just a few times. This chain connects TRBV29-1 to TRBJ1-3; the D is unclear. Per the germline V gene, CDR1 is SQVTM and CDR2 is ANQGSEA. This CDR3 is 11 amino acids long. V was cut by 4 bases and J by 0 bases, with 1 base left in between. In DNA, the CDR3 is TGCAGCGTTGTCTCTGGAAACACCATATATTTT. Amino acids: CSVVSGNTIYF.

CDR3 bases: TGTGCCAGCCGCCATCAGGTTACCGGGGAGCTGTTTTTT. Translation gives CASRHQVTGELFF. The chain carries TRBV9 and TRBJ2-2; the D is unclear. Trimming shortened V by 7 bases and J by 5 bases, and 12 bases separated the two germline ends. This CDR3 contains 13 residues. Germline CDR1 reads SGDLS; CDR2 reads YYNGEE.

This chain joins TRBV20-1 and TRBJ2-7; D is unclear. V shed 3 bases and J shed 4 bases, with 7 bases lying between them. This CDR3 region has 11 residues. Germline lookup yields CDR1 DFQATT and CDR2 SNEGSKA (reference sequence). This chain's CDR3 is CSASLGYEQYF. CDR3 bases: TGCAGTGCTAGTCTGGGGTACGAGCAGTACTTC.

This sequence joins TRBV29-1 and TRBJ2-2; TRBD2 might be the D (6 bases). The CDR3 spans 13 residues. Germline CDR1 and CDR2: SQVTM and ANQGSEA. The germline V and J ends were trimmed by 1 base and 5 bases, with 8 bases remaining between them. CDR3 loop: CSVEGRGTGELFF. In DNA form, the CDR3 reads TGCAGCGTTGAAGGCCGGGGGACCGGGGAGCTGTTTTTT.